The T cell receptor beta chain described here comes from a study of T cell changes during pregnancy in multiple sclerosis. Trimming pared 4 bases from V and 0 bases from J, leaving 4 bases between. The germline CDR1 and CDR2 sequences are SNHLY and FYNNEI. The CDR3 has 13 amino acids. The method was immunoSEQ multiplex PCR; TCRdb's version includes in-frame clones alone and lacks a portion of them. The table includes about 38,000 clones, about 94% detected once. The chain has TRBV2 and TRBJ1-5; D uncertain. The sequences come from CD4+ T cells from peripheral blood mononuclear cells, collected in the second trimester of pregnancy. This clonotype was obtained from a female donor with multiple sclerosis, enrolled in a pregnancy study. The CDR3 bases are TGTGCCAGCAGTGGAGATAGCAATCAGCCCCAGCATTTT. Amino acids: CASSGDSNQPQHF.